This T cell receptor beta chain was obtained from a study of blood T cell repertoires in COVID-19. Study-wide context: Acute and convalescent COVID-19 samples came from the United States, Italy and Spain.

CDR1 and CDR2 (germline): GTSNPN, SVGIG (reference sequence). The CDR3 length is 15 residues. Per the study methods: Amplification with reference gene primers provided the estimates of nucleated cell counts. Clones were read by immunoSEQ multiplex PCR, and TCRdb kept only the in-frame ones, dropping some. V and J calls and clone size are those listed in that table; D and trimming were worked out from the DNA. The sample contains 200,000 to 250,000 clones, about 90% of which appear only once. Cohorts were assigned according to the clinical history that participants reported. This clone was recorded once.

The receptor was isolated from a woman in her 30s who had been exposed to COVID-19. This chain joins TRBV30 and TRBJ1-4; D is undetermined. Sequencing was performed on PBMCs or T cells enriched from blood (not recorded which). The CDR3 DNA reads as TGTGCTACCAGGTCGGCCGGCTCAACTAATGAAAAACTGTTTTTT. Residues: CATRSAGSTNEKLFF. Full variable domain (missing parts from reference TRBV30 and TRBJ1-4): SQTIHQWPATLVQPVGSPLSLECTVEGTSNPNLYWYRQAAGRGLQLLFYSVGIGQISSEVPQNLSASRPQDRQFILSSKKLLLSDSGFYLCATRSAGSTNEKLFFGSGTQLSVL.